Below are 19 T cell receptor beta chains sequenced from a single sample in a study of blood T cells in healthy people across ages. A second PCR of roughly 7 to 11 cycles used a sample-barcoded 5' primer and a J-beta primer mix. Each CDR3 protein is one row after TCRdb ran MiXCR on the 5' RACE reads. The top ten hold about a fifth of the sample, which has around 790,000 distinct CDR3 sequences, approximately 44% seen once. Material for sequencing was blood. These receptors all come from a man in his fifties or sixties in good health.

This clonotype was recorded a few times. This chain connects TRBV14 to TRBJ2-4, with D perhaps TRBD1 (6 bases). This CDR3 is built from 16 residues. Trimming left V 0 bases short and J 0 bases short, with 9 bases between. Germline V gene sequence: CDR1 SGHDN, CDR2 FVKESK. The CDR3 sequence: CASSQEGALAKNIQYF. The CDR3 DNA reads TGTGCCAGCAGCCAAGAGGGGGCACTAGCCAAAAACATTCAGTACTTC.

The V call is TRBV18, the J call TRBJ2-7; TRBD1 might be the D (6 bases). V lost 11 bases, J lost 2 bases, and 19 bases lay in between. CDR1 and CDR2 (germline): KGHSH, LQKENI. The CDR3 is 14 residues long. CDR3 nucleotide sequence: TGTGCCTCCGGTGCACAGGGCGAGACCTACGAGCAGTACTTC. Its translation: CASGAQGETYEQYF. The variable domain in full, with the rest retrieved from reference TRBV18 and TRBJ2-7, is NAGVMQNPRHLVRRRGQEARLRCSPMKGHSHVYWYRQLPEEGLKFMVYLQKENIIDESGMPKERFSAEFPKEGPSILRIQQVVRGDSAAYFCASGAQGETYEQYFGPGTRLTVT.

The rearrangement joins TRBV6-1 to TRBJ2-7; D is perhaps TRBD1 (5 bases). CDR3 length: 16 amino acids. Germline V gene lookup returns CDR1 MNHNS and CDR2 SASEGT. Trimming left V 1 base short and J 1 base short, with 14 bases between. The CDR3 DNA reads as TGTGCCAGCAGTGAAGGTTTCTCGGCAGGGTCCTACGAGCAGTACTTC. This codes for CASSEGFSAGSYEQYF.

The chain recombines TRBV11-2 with TRBJ2-7; D unresolved. V was cut by 1 base and J by 2 bases, with 9 bases left in between. This CDR3 is built from 14 residues. Germline V lookup: CDR1 SGHAT, CDR2 FQNNGV. The CDR3 loop is CASSLADGPYEQYF. The CDR3 DNA follows: TGTGCCAGCAGCTTAGCAGACGGACCCTACGAGCAGTACTTC.

This clonotype was detected many times. The chain employs TRBV20-1 and TRBJ2-7; D unclear. The CDR3 contains 13 residues. The germline V gene has CDR1 DFQATT and CDR2 SNEGSKA (reference sequence). V was cut by 5 bases and J by 3 bases, with 14 bases left in between. The CDR3 loop reads CSARLYVNYEQYF. Here the CDR3 DNA reads TGCAGTGCTCGACTCTACGTCAACTACGAGCAGTACTTC.

This clonotype was counted a single time. The chain links TRBV10-3 to TRBJ2-7; TRBD1 might be the D (5 bases). CDR1 ENHRY and CDR2 SYGVKD come from the germline V gene. The CDR3 has 16 amino acids. V gave up 7 bases and J gave up 0 bases, with 19 bases separating them. Here the CDR3 reads CAINSTDSPSSYEQYF. Here the CDR3 DNA reads TGTGCCATCAATTCAACCGACAGCCCGAGCTCCTACGAGCAGTACTTC.

This clonotype was recorded a few times. The chain joins TRBV6-5 to TRBJ1-2; D gene ambiguous. Germline V gene lookup returns CDR1 MNHEY and CDR2 SVGAGI. This CDR3 is built from 13 residues. V dropped 7 bases and J dropped 5 bases, with 14 bases sitting between them. The DNA for the CDR3 is TGTGCCAGCACCGATTACAGAGCATATGGCTACACCTTC. It codes for CASTDYRAYGYTF.

The rearrangement links TRBV21-1 to TRBJ1-1; the D call in the table, TRBD1, was not verified against the DNA. TRBV21-1 has pseudogene status. CDR3 length: 16 residues. The CDR3, as DNA: TGTGCCAGCAGCAACTTTTACAGGGGTCGGGACACTGAAGCTTTCTTT. It specifies CASSNFYRGRDTEAFF.

This clonotype was seen a handful of times. The chain couples TRBV6-2 or TRBV6-3 to TRBJ2-5, with TRBD1 identical over 7 bases. The J call may be in error: the DNA end matches TRBJ2-7 better. The germline V gene has CDR1 MNHEY and CDR2 SVGEGT. CDR3 size: 17 residues. CDR3 residues: CASSYSNRGSRWGEQYF. The CDR3 DNA sequence: TGTGCCAGCAGTTACTCGAACAGGGGATCCCGCTGGGGCGAGCAGTACTTC.

The V gene is TRBV7-2, the J gene TRBJ2-4; D may be TRBD1 or TRBD2 (5 bases each). This CDR3 region has 15 residues. The germline gives CDR1 SGHTA, CDR2 FQGNSA. The V gene lost 5 bases and the J gene lost 7 bases, with 18 bases spanning the gap. DNA for the CDR3: TGTGCCAGCAGCCCCGACGGGGCAGGAAGGAACATTCAGTACTTC. As protein: CASSPDGAGRNIQYF.

The chain couples TRBV9 to TRBJ1-1; D gene ambiguous. The CDR3 contains 13 residues. V gave up 0 bases and J gave up 3 bases, with 6 bases separating them. CDR1 is SGDLS and CDR2 is YYNGEE in the germline V gene. The CDR3 nucleotides read TGTGCCAGCAGCGTAGACTGGGACACTGAAGCTTTCTTT. Translation gives CASSVDWDTEAFF.

This clonotype was seen more than once but under ten times. This rearrangement joins TRBV28 to TRBJ1-5, with a possible D match to TRBD1 (5 bases). Germline lookup yields CDR1 MDHEN and CDR2 SYDVKM. V was trimmed by 5 bases and J by 3 bases, leaving 14 bases between them. This CDR3 has 15 amino acids. CDR3 amino acids: CASSPDRRNNQPQHF. The CDR3 bases are TGTGCCAGCAGTCCAGACAGACGTAACAATCAGCCCCAGCATTTT.

This clonotype occurred many times. DNA for the CDR3: TGTGCCAGCAACGACCCCGGAAATCAGCCCCAGCATTTT. Protein sequence: CASNDPGNQPQHF. The gene calls are TRBV6-6 and TRBJ1-5, with D hard to call. V lost 7 bases and J 4 bases, leaving 11 bases between the germline ends. Per germline, CDR1 MNHNY and CDR2 SVGAGI (reference sequence). CDR3 length equals 13 residues.

The chain combines TRBV20-1 with TRBJ2-4, with 7 bases aligning to TRBD2. With 4 bases clipped from V and 4 bases from J, the junction kept 7 bases outside the gene matches. CDR1 and CDR2 (germline): DFQATT, SNEGSKA (reference sequence). This CDR3 contains 14 residues. The CDR3 sequence: CSATLAGVKNIQYF. CDR3 DNA sequence: TGCAGTGCTACCTTGGCGGGGGTTAAAAACATTCAGTACTTC.

The CDR3 nucleotides read TGTGCCAGCAGCGGACGTCGACCGGGACTCAACACAGATACGCAGTATTTT. This sequence encodes CASSGRRPGLNTDTQYF. V usage is TRBV27 and J usage is TRBJ2-3; tentatively, D is TRBD2 (6 bases). CDR3 size: 17 residues. Germline V gene sequence: CDR1 MNHEY, CDR2 SMNVEV (reference sequence). Trimming removed 6 bases from V and 2 bases from J, with 21 bases in between.

This clonotype was picked up a small number of times. The CDR3, as DNA: TGTGCCAGCAGTTACTCGATGGAGGGGGGAGAGACCCAGTACTTC. Its protein is CASSYSMEGGETQYF. The gene calls are TRBV6-5 and TRBJ2-5, with D perhaps being TRBD1 or TRBD2 (6 bases each). Trimming pared 0 bases from V and 4 bases from J, leaving 12 bases between. There are 15 residues in the CDR3. CDR1 is MNHEY and CDR2 is SVGAGI in the germline V gene.

The chain couples TRBV29-1 to TRBJ2-2; 10 bases match TRBD2. Germline CDR1 and CDR2: SQVTM and ANQGSEA. V was clipped by 0 bases and J by 6 bases; unmatched bases: 7. CDR3 length: 16 amino acids. The CDR3 DNA sequence: TGCAGCGTTGAAGATCTTAAGAGCGGGGGGGCCGGGGAGCTGTTTTTT. Amino acid sequence: CSVEDLKSGGAGELFF.

The chain is built from TRBV20-1 and TRBJ2-5; TRBD1 aligns across 8 bases. Near its end, the DNA agrees better with TRBJ2-7, so the J call may be wrong. The CDR3 has 16 amino acids. Germline CDR1 reads DFQATT; CDR2 reads SNEGSKA (reference sequence). The CDR3 region has the DNA TGCAGTGCTAGAGCCCGGGACAGGCCGACTCTCTACGAGCAGTACTTC. Translating gives CSARARDRPTLYEQYF.

To note about this clonotype: This may come from a read error, since a much larger clone is one base off. The chain employs TRBV5-1 and TRBJ2-1; 7 bases align to TRBD1. The junction had 10 bases not matched to a gene; V was cut back by 4 bases and J by 9 bases. The CDR3 is made up of 14 amino acids. CDR1 SGHRS and CDR2 YFSETQ come from the germline V gene. This CDR3 is CASSLADRVPEQFF. The CDR3 nucleotides are TGCGCCAGCAGCCTTGCCGACAGGGTCCCTGAGCAGTTCTTC.